This T cell receptor beta chain was identified during a study of T cells in Graves' hyperthyroidism and ophthalmopathy. Study-wide results and limits: Appearing also in blood were most of the thyroid clonotypes expanded above 0.001.

The CDR3 extends over 17 amino acids. The germline V gene has CDR1 LNHDA and CDR2 SQIVND (reference sequence). The V gene end was trimmed by 4 bases and the J gene end by 4 bases; junction bases not matched to a gene: 9. Among ophthalmopathy patients, the Clinical Activity Score reached at least 3, the NOSPECS grade reached at least 4, and duration remained under 3 months. This clonotype was detected a few times. What it binds is not known. Amplified regions were TCR beta CDR3 sequences from RNA transcripts. HTBI primers drove first-round RT-PCR of the TCR CDR3. Via MiXCR, TCRdb re-called the multiplex PCR reads, giving one row per CDR3 protein. The profile shows around 340,000 distinct CDR3 sequences, around 18% of them singletons.

This chain links TRBV19 with TRBJ2-2; TRBD2 agrees at 10 bases. Sample: blood. The sequence came from a woman in her forties with Graves' ophthalmopathy. CDR3 DNA: TGTGCCAGTAGTACCTCCCCAGCGGGAGGGCCCACCGGGGAGCTGTTTTTT. Amino acid sequence: CASSTSPAGGPTGELFF.